This passage covers 21 T cell receptor beta chains from one sample sequenced in a study of T cells after yellow fever vaccination. Using its own MiXCR run on the 5' RACE reads, TCRdb lists one record per CDR3 protein. The table has approximately 550,000 distinct CDR3 sequences, approximately 13% seen once. The input for sequencing was PBMCs, taken on the day of the yellow fever booster vaccination. These receptor sequences come from a young man who received the YFV17D yellow fever vaccine.

This clonotype has only a few counts. The chain links TRBV20-1 to TRBJ2-3; 9 positions match TRBD2. CDR3 size: 15 residues. V trimming: 4 bases; J trimming: 4 bases; junction bases outside the gene matches: 9. Germline-derived CDR1 and CDR2 are DFQATT and SNEGSKA (reference sequence). CDR3 sequence: CSATGSSGSPDTQYF. Written as DNA, the CDR3 is TGCAGTGCTACTGGGAGTAGCGGGAGTCCAGATACGCAGTATTTT.

V is TRBV27 and J is TRBJ2-1; D not certain. Trimming pared 1 base from V and 8 bases from J, leaving 12 bases between. Germline CDR1 is MNHEY and CDR2 is SMNVEV (reference sequence). The CDR3 consists of 14 residues. CDR3 nucleotide sequence: TGTGCCAGCAGTTTATACCGGCTCTCCGATGAGCAGTTCTTC. Amino acids: CASSLYRLSDEQFF.

This clonotype was observed a few times. This sequence joins TRBV15 and TRBJ1-2; D call uncertain. The CDR3 runs to 14 residues. V was cut by 1 base and J by 6 bases, with 12 bases left in between. CDR1 LNHNV and CDR2 YYDKDF come from the germline V gene (reference sequence). In nucleotides, the CDR3 is TGTGCCACCAGCAGAGGGGCCCCTCGGGATGGCTACACCTTC. Translating gives CATSRGAPRDGYTF.

This chain connects TRBV6-5 to TRBJ2-4; 10 bases agree with TRBD2. CDR3 length: 19 amino acids. J was trimmed by 0 bases and V by 4 bases; bases with no gene match: 12. Germline V CDR1 and CDR2: MNHEY, SVGAGI. The CDR3 sequence is CASSSGPASGGLAKNIQYF. In nucleotides, the CDR3 is TGTGCCAGCAGTTCCGGCCCGGCTAGCGGGGGACTAGCCAAAAACATTCAGTACTTC.

The chain recombines TRBV5-4 with TRBJ2-3; 10 bases agree with TRBD1. The V and J ends lost 1 base and 7 bases, in that order; junction bases with no gene match: 3. CDR3 length: 14 residues. Germline CDR1 reads SGHNT; CDR2 reads YYREEE (reference sequence). The CDR3 DNA reads TGTGCCAGCAGCTTGCGGGACAGGGGTTATACGCAGTATTTT. Protein product: CASSLRDRGYTQYF.

This clonotype was counted between two and nine times. The chain joins TRBV7-9 to TRBJ1-1, with no clear D. V was cut by 4 bases and J by 1 base, with 16 bases left in between. There are 16 residues in the CDR3. Germline CDR1 reads SEHNR; CDR2 reads FQNEAQ (reference sequence). The CDR3 here is CASSSREKNANTEAFF. The CDR3 DNA is TGTGCCAGCAGCTCCCGGGAGAAGAATGCGAACACTGAAGCTTTCTTT.

This clonotype was seen a handful of times. The CDR3 DNA sequence: TGTGCCAGCGGACGAGGGGGGGCTGGAAGGAGCACAGATACGCAGTATTTT. It codes for CASGRGGAGRSTDTQYF. This sequence joins TRBV12-3 or TRBV12-4 and TRBJ2-3; TRBD2 is a possible D gene (7 bases). The V end was cut by 8 bases, the J end by 0 bases, with 21 bases between. The CDR3 has 17 residues.

J is TRBJ2-5 and V is TRBV2; D possibly corresponds to TRBD1 (6 bases). CDR1 is SNHLY, CDR2 FYNNEI, per germline. The V end lost 2 bases, the J end lost 2 bases, and 12 bases lay between the germline ends. The CDR3 runs 15 residues. The CDR3 reads CASSESGTGQETQYF. CDR3 nucleotides: TGTGCCAGCAGTGAATCTGGAACAGGGCAAGAGACCCAGTACTTC.

This clonotype was observed at least ten times. The chain carries TRBV28 and TRBJ2-7; D might be TRBD2 (6 bases). Germline V lookup: CDR1 MDHEN, CDR2 SYDVKM. V dropped 6 bases and J dropped 2 bases, with 8 bases sitting between them. The CDR3 length is 12 residues. CDR3 protein: CASRLAAYEQYF. The CDR3 DNA sequence: TGTGCCAGCAGGTTAGCGGCCTACGAGCAGTACTTC.

This chain links TRBV19 with TRBJ1-2; D not certain. Germline CDR1 and CDR2: LNHDA and SQIVND (reference sequence). Between the trimmed V and J ends, which lost 9 bases and 1 base, there was a span of 12 bases. The CDR3 is made up of 13 amino acids. In DNA, the CDR3 is TGTGCCAGCCATAGTGTCCTTAACTATGGCTACACCTTC. It is translated as CASHSVLNYGYTF.

This clonotype was detected only a few times. The chain employs TRBV27 and TRBJ1-2; D is undetermined. Trimming took off 6 bases at V and 8 bases at J, with 25 bases between the two ends. The germline V gene encodes CDR1 MNHEY and CDR2 SMNVEV (reference sequence). This CDR3 comprises 16 residues. CDR3 sequence (DNA): TGTGCCAGCAGCATCGAAGGACTGGCCGGTTTAAGAGGCTACACCTTC. Translation: CASSIEGLAGLRGYTF.

V and J are TRBV7-8 and TRBJ2-1; unclear D gene. V was clipped by 0 bases and J by 9 bases, with 9 bases between them. CDR1 is SGHVS and CDR2 is FQNEAQ in the germline V gene. CDR3 length: 13 residues. The CDR3 DNA reads as TGTGCCAGCAGCTTAGCCAATAGTATTGAGCAGTTCTTC. Amino acid sequence: CASSLANSIEQFF.

This chain joins TRBV29-1 and TRBJ2-5, with 10 bases identical to TRBD1. Germline V gives CDR1 SQVTM, CDR2 ANQGSEA. V was clipped by 7 bases and J by 5 bases; unmatched bases: 4. CDR3 length equals 12 residues. The CDR3 region is CSGQGAGETQYF. The CDR3 DNA reads TGCAGCGGACAGGGGGCCGGTGAGACCCAGTACTTC.

This chain joins TRBV7-8 and TRBJ2-6, with TRBD2 matching over 13 bases. CDR3 length equals 18 residues. V lost 5 bases and J lost 4; bases outside the gene matches: 8. Germline lookup yields CDR1 SGHVS and CDR2 FQNEAQ. CDR3 sequence (DNA): TGTGCCAGCAGCCCTGGACTAGCGGGAGCCTTGGGGGCCAACGTCCTGACTTTC. Translation: CASSPGLAGALGANVLTF. Drawing the rest from reference TRBV7-8 and TRBJ2-6, the complete variable domain is GAGVSQSPRYKVAKRGQDVALRCDPISGHVSLFWYQQALGQGPEFLTYFQNEAQLDKSGLPSDRFFAERPEGSVSTLKIQRTQQEDSAVYLCASSPGLAGALGANVLTFGAGSRLTVL.

The chain links TRBV7-9 to TRBJ2-1; 7 bases are a match to TRBD2. The length of the CDR3 is 17 residues. Germline V CDR1 and CDR2: SEHNR, FQNEAQ (reference sequence). The J segment lost 0 bases and the V segment lost 0 bases, leaving 5 bases of the junction unmatched. As DNA, the CDR3 is TGTGCCAGCAGCTTAGCGGGAGGGCCATTCTCCTACAATGAGCAGTTCTTC. Translation gives CASSLAGGPFSYNEQFF.

This clonotype was recorded a few times. V gene TRBV10-3 combines with J gene TRBJ2-1, with D maybe TRBD1 (5 bases). CDR3 length equals 13 residues. CDR1 is ENHRY, CDR2 SYGVKD, per germline. V was trimmed by 9 bases and J by 0 bases, leaving 9 bases between them. CDR3 sequence: CAIGQPSYNEQFF. DNA for the CDR3: TGTGCCATTGGACAACCCTCCTACAATGAGCAGTTCTTC.

This clonotype was recorded only once. V is TRBV6-5 and J is TRBJ2-2; D call uncertain. V lost 3 bases and J lost 7, with 15 bases in between. The CDR3 is 15 residues long. Germline assignment: CDR1 MNHEY and CDR2 SVGAGI. Here the CDR3 DNA reads TGTGCCAGCAGTTATCCTGGGGTGGCTAACGGGGAGCTGTTTTTT. Its protein is CASSYPGVANGELFF.

The chain uses TRBV10-3 and TRBJ1-6, with a weak D call TRBD1 (6 bases). The germline V and J ends were trimmed by 2 bases and 6 bases, with 8 bases remaining between them. In germline, CDR1 is ENHRY, CDR2 SYGVKD. The CDR3 sequence is 14 residues long. The CDR3 here is CAISETGSNSPLHF. The CDR3 DNA reads TGTGCCATCAGTGAGACAGGGTCTAATTCACCCCTCCACTTT.

The chain employs TRBV15 and TRBJ2-3, with 11 bases matching TRBD2. The V segment lost 6 bases and the J segment 1 base; nucleotides outside the gene matches: 3. There are 15 residues in the CDR3. Germline CDR1 reads LNHNV; CDR2 reads YYDKDF (reference sequence). The CDR3, as DNA: TGTGCCACCAGTAGCGGGAGGGGAGGCACAGATACGCAGTATTTT. Amino acid sequence: CATSSGRGGTDTQYF.

The rearrangement joins TRBV20-1 to TRBJ1-1; a possible D gene is TRBD1 (5 bases). The germline V gene encodes CDR1 DFQATT and CDR2 SNEGSKA (reference sequence). Trimming pared 7 bases from V and 5 bases from J, leaving 11 bases between. The CDR3 sequence is 11 residues long. The CDR3 sequence: CSVPGLTEAFF. The CDR3 nucleotides are TGCAGTGTACCGGGGCTGACTGAAGCTTTCTTT.

This chain uses TRBV19 with TRBJ2-7; D possibly uses TRBD1 or TRBD2 (5 bases each). Germline-derived CDR1 and CDR2 are LNHDA and SQIVND (reference sequence). The CDR3 sequence is 12 residues long. The ends were cut back, 1 base at V and 5 bases at J, with 6 bases in the middle. The CDR3: CASSIVGDEQYF. The CDR3 DNA follows: TGTGCCAGTAGTATAGTGGGGGACGAGCAGTACTTC.